This T cell receptor beta chain is drawn from a study of control samples from healthy donors and cancer patients. Per the germline V gene, CDR1 is SGHNT and CDR2 is YYREEE (reference sequence). This CDR3 spans 16 amino acids. V lost 4 bases and J lost 3; bases outside the gene matches: 6. Sequencing was performed with immunoSEQ multiplex PCR; in TCRdb, only in-frame clones are kept and a portion is missing. The sample consists of approximately 160,000 clones, 75% to 95% of them appearing once. The chain carries TRBV5-4 and TRBJ2-1; 11 bases are a match to TRBD2. The source of this sequence is a woman in her 40s in good health. Material for sequencing was blood. The CDR3 DNA is TGTGCCAGCAGCGCAGGACTAGCGGGTTTCTACAATGAGCAGTTCTTC. Residues: CASSAGLAGFYNEQFF.